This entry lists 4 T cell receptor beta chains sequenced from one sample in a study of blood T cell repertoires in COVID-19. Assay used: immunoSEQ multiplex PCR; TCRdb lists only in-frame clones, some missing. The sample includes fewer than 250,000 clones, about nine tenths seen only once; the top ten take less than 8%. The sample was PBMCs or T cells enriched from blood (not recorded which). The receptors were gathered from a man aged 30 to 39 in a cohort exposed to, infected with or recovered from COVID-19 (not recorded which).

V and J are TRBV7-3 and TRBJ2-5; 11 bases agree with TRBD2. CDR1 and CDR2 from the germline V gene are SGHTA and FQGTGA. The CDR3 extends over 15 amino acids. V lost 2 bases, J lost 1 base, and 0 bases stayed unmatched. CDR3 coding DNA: TGTGCCAGCAGCTTAGGGACTAGCGGCCAAGAGACCCAGTACTTC. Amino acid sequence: CASSLGTSGQETQYF.

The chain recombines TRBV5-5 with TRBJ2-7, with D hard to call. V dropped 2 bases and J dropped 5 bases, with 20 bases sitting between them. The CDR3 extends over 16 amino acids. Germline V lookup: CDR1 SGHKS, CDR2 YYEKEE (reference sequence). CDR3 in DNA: TGTGCCAGCAGCTTATCGTTAGGTCTCGGAGAAAACGAGCAGTACTTC. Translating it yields CASSLSLGLGENEQYF. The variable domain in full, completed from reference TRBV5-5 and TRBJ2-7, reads DAGVTQSPTHLIKTRGQQVTLRCSPISGHKSVSWYQQVLGQGPQFIFQYYEKEERGRGNFPDRFSARQFPNYSSELNVNALLLGDSALYLCASSLSLGLGENEQYFGPGTRLTVT.

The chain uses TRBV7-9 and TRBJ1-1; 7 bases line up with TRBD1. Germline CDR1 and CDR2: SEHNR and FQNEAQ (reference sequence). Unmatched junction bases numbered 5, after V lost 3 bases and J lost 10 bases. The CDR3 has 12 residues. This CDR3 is CASSLARGLAFF. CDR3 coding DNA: TGTGCCAGCAGCTTGGCAAGGGGGCTAGCTTTCTTT.

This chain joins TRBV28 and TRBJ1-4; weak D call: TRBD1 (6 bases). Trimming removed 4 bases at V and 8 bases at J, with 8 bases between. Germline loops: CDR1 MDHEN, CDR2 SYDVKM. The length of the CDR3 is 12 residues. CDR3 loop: CASSSDSEKLFF. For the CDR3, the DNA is TGTGCCAGCAGTTCGGACAGCGAAAAACTGTTTTTT.